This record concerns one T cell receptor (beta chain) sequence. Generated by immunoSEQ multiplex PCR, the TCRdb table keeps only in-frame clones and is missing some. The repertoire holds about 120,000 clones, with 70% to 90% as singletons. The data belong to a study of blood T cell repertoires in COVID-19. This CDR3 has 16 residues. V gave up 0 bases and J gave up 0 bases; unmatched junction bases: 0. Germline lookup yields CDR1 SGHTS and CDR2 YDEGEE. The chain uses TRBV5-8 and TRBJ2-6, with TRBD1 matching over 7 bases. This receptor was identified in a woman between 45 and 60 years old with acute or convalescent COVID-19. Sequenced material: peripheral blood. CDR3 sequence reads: CASSLGTGSGANVLTF. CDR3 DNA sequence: TGTGCCAGCAGCTTGGGGACAGGCTCTGGGGCCAACGTCCTGACTTTC.